The 26 T cell receptor beta chains listed next were all sequenced from one sample in a study of blood T cell repertoires in COVID-19. Data came from immunoSEQ multiplex PCR; TCRdb stores just in-frame clones and leaves some out. The sample has some 230,000 clones, about 80% seen once. The sample taken for sequencing was PBMCs or T cells enriched from blood (not recorded which). Every receptor here comes from a woman aged 40 to 49 with acute COVID-19.

The chain is built from TRBV19 and TRBJ1-6; D is perhaps TRBD1 (6 bases). The length of the CDR3 is 16 residues. Germline loops: CDR1 LNHDA, CDR2 SQIVND (reference sequence). V gave up 6 bases and J gave up 4 bases, with 16 bases separating them. CDR3 in DNA: TGTGCCAGTAGCAGCGAGTGGACAGTGTATAATTCACCCCTCCACTTT. It is translated as CASSSEWTVYNSPLHF.

The CDR3, as DNA: TGTGCCAGCAGCGTCTCGGCGGGTCTGAAGGCAGATACGCAGTATTTT. This sequence encodes CASSVSAGLKADTQYF. J is TRBJ2-3 and V is TRBV9; D might be TRBD2 (5 bases). The CDR3 has 16 amino acids. Trimming took off 2 bases at V and 4 bases at J, with 17 bases between the two ends. The germline V gene has CDR1 SGDLS and CDR2 YYNGEE.

This chain connects TRBV4-2 to TRBJ1-2; no reliable D call. Germline V lookup: CDR1 LGHNA, CDR2 YNFKEQ. This CDR3 is 14 amino acids long. The ends were cut back, 0 bases at V and 5 bases at J, with 10 bases in the middle. This chain's CDR3 is CASSQDRGGYGYTF. The CDR3 DNA reads as TGTGCCAGCAGCCAAGACCGAGGTGGGTATGGCTACACCTTC.

The chain links TRBV6-5 to TRBJ2-1, with TRBD2 identical over 8 bases. Germline CDR1 is MNHEY and CDR2 is SVGAGI. This CDR3 region has 15 residues. V shed 6 bases and J 5 bases; nucleotides not matched to a gene: 9. As DNA, the CDR3 is TGTGCCAGCAGACGAGAGCGGGAGTCCCACAATGAGCAGTTCTTC. It encodes CASRRERESHNEQFF.

The J gene is TRBJ1-2, the V gene TRBV27; perhaps TRBD1 as D (5 bases). The CDR3 runs 13 residues. Trimming stripped 2 bases from V and 7 bases from J, with 11 bases between. Germline V gene data show CDR1 as MNHEY and CDR2 as SMNVEV (reference sequence). The CDR3 is CASSLSGGRGYTF. CDR3 coding DNA: TGTGCCAGCAGTTTAAGCGGGGGACGTGGCTACACCTTC.

This chain links TRBV7-9 with TRBJ2-3, with D uncertain. CDR1 is SEHNR, CDR2 FQNEAQ, per germline (reference sequence). The germline V and J ends were trimmed by 2 bases and 4 bases, with 10 bases remaining between them. The CDR3 totals 14 residues. The CDR3 protein is CASSLMVTADTQYF. The CDR3 DNA is TGTGCCAGCAGCTTAATGGTAACGGCAGATACGCAGTATTTT. Combining the CDR3 with reference TRBV7-9 and TRBJ2-3 gives the whole variable domain DTGVSQNPRHKITKRGQNVTFRCDPISEHNRLYWYRQTLGQGPEFLTYFQNEAQLEKSRLLSDRFSAERPKGSFSTLEIQRTEQGDSAMYLCASSLMVTADTQYFGPGTRLTVL.

This chain uses TRBV5-1 with TRBJ1-1, with unresolved D. V was shortened by 3 bases and J by 7 bases, with 7 bases between the two germline ends. CDR1 is SGHRS, CDR2 YFSETQ, per germline. This CDR3 has 11 residues. The CDR3 DNA reads as TGCGCCAGCAGCTCCTCAGATGAAGCTTTCTTT. This encodes CASSSSDEAFF.

The CDR3 sequence is CASRGGEISYTF. The CDR3 DNA follows: TGTGCCAGCAGAGGGGGGGAAATAAGCTACACCTTC. The rearrangement joins TRBV2 to TRBJ1-2; a possible D gene is TRBD1 (6 bases). This CDR3 has 12 residues. Trimming pared 6 bases from V and 9 bases from J, leaving 14 bases between. Germline V gene lookup returns CDR1 SNHLY and CDR2 FYNNEI. The complete variable domain, with remaining parts taken from reference TRBV2 and TRBJ1-2, reads EPEVTQTPSHQVTQMGQEVILRCVPISNHLYFYWYRQILGQKVEFLVSFYNNEISEKSEIFDDQFSVERPDGSNFTLKIRSTKLEDSAMYFCASRGGEISYTFGSGTRLTVV.

This sequence joins TRBV19 and TRBJ2-7; 10 positions match TRBD2. This CDR3 is 13 amino acids long. Germline assignment: CDR1 LNHDA and CDR2 SQIVND (reference sequence). The V gene end was trimmed by 5 bases and the J gene end by 7 bases; junction bases not matched to a gene: 5. CDR3 protein: CASSSSGRSEQYF. Here the CDR3 DNA reads TGTGCCAGTAGTTCTAGCGGGAGATCTGAGCAGTACTTC.

The genes are TRBV3-1 (or the pseudogene TRBV3-2) and TRBJ1-1; no clear D. Germline CDR1 is LGHDT and CDR2 is YNNKEL (reference sequence). The CDR3 is 11 residues long. Trimming took off 2 bases at V and 8 bases at J, with 6 bases between the two ends. The CDR3 loop reads CASSQTREAFF. In nucleotides, the CDR3 is TGTGCCAGCAGCCAAACTCGGGAAGCTTTCTTT.

V usage is TRBV5-5 and J usage is TRBJ2-7; D is perhaps TRBD2 (5 bases). CDR3 length equals 15 residues. V was cut by 0 bases and J by 5 bases, with 15 bases left in between. Germline values: CDR1 SGHKS, CDR2 YYEKEE (reference sequence). The CDR3 spells CASSLAASSLNEQYF. The CDR3 DNA follows: TGTGCCAGCAGCTTGGCGGCTAGCAGCCTGAACGAGCAGTACTTC.

This chain joins TRBV6-6 and TRBJ2-4, with 9 bases lining up with TRBD1. CDR1 and CDR2 from the germline V gene are MNHNY and SVGAGI (reference sequence). This CDR3 spans 16 amino acids. The trim removed 6 bases at V and 4 bases at J, leaving 10 bases unmatched. The CDR3 sequence is CASSTSGTGRKNIQYF. The CDR3 DNA is TGTGCCAGCAGCACCTCCGGGACAGGGCGTAAAAACATTCAGTACTTC.

V usage is TRBV24-1 and J usage is TRBJ2-3; 14 bases agree with TRBD2. V lost 4 bases to trimming and J lost 2 bases; unmatched junction nucleotides: 4. The CDR3 length is 17 residues. Germline values: CDR1 KGHDR, CDR2 SFDVKD. For the CDR3, the DNA is TGTGCCACCAGTGACAGGACTAGCGGGAGGACCACAGATACGCAGTATTTT. Its translation: CATSDRTSGRTTDTQYF.

The chain carries TRBV11-3 and TRBJ1-1; unclear D gene. The ends were cut back, 3 bases at V and 7 bases at J, with 9 bases in the middle. The CDR3 has 12 residues. Looked up from germline, CDR1 is SGHNT and CDR2 is YENEEA. The chain's CDR3 is CASSFPGSEAFF. The CDR3 DNA is TGTGCCAGCAGCTTCCCGGGGAGTGAAGCTTTCTTT.

V usage is TRBV14 and J usage is TRBJ2-1; 10 nucleotides align to TRBD2. The CDR3 is made up of 18 amino acids. V dropped 0 bases and J dropped 8; count of bases not matched to a gene: 13. Germline V CDR1 and CDR2: SGHDN, FVKESK. The CDR3 sequence: CASSQDWRLAGVSDEQFF. The CDR3, as DNA: TGTGCCAGCAGCCAAGATTGGAGGCTAGCGGGAGTTTCCGATGAGCAGTTCTTC.

The genes are TRBV7-9 and TRBJ1-2, with 9 nucleotides matching TRBD1. The germline V gene encodes CDR1 SEHNR and CDR2 FQNEAQ (reference sequence). The V gene end was trimmed by 6 bases and the J gene end by 7 bases; junction bases not matched to a gene: 9. This CDR3 has 14 amino acids. Here the CDR3 DNA reads TGTGCCAGCAGTCCGACCGGGACAGGGATTGGCTACACCTTC. It encodes CASSPTGTGIGYTF. Full variable domain (outside the CDR3, taken from reference TRBV7-9 and TRBJ1-2): DTGVSQNPRHKITKRGQNVTFRCDPISEHNRLYWYRQTLGQGPEFLTYFQNEAQLEKSRLLSDRFSAERPKGSFSTLEIQRTEQGDSAMYLCASSPTGTGIGYTFGSGTRLTVV.

The chain couples TRBV3-1 (or the pseudogene TRBV3-2) to TRBJ2-1, with 9 positions matching TRBD1. CDR3 length equals 15 residues. The V gene end was trimmed by 1 base and the J gene end by 8 bases; junction bases not matched to a gene: 6. Germline V gives CDR1 LGHDT, CDR2 YNNKEL (reference sequence). CDR3 DNA sequence: TGTGCCAGCAGCCAAGTAAACAGGGGGCGGTATGAGCAGTTCTTC. This sequence encodes CASSQVNRGRYEQFF.

This clone showed up just once. V gene TRBV5-8 combines with J gene TRBJ2-7, with 7 bases matching TRBD1. Germline lookup yields CDR1 SGHTS and CDR2 YDEGEE. CDR3 length: 15 amino acids. The V gene end was trimmed by 0 bases and the J gene end by 3 bases; junction bases not matched to a gene: 6. The DNA of the CDR3 is TGTGCCAGCAGCTTGGGGGACAGTTTGTTCTACGAGCAGTACTTC. Its translation: CASSLGDSLFYEQYF.

The chain is built from TRBV9 and TRBJ2-1, with TRBD2 identical over 8 bases. V trimming: 6 bases; J trimming: 0 bases; junction bases outside the gene matches: 5. CDR1 and CDR2 (germline): SGDLS, YYNGEE. There are 15 residues in the CDR3. CDR3 loop: CASTGGGSSYNEQFF. The CDR3 DNA sequence: TGTGCCAGCACAGGCGGGGGGAGCTCCTACAATGAGCAGTTCTTC.

The genes are TRBV7-9 and TRBJ1-4; 7 nucleotides match TRBD1. This CDR3 spans 15 amino acids. J gave up 5 bases and V 5 bases, and 8 bases lay outside the gene matches. Germline V gives CDR1 SEHNR, CDR2 FQNEAQ (reference sequence). CDR3 protein: CASSPTGAPNEKLFF. CDR3 coding DNA: TGTGCCAGCAGCCCCACAGGGGCCCCGAATGAAAAACTGTTTTTT.

V usage is TRBV19 and J usage is TRBJ2-3; D is unresolved. V was shortened by 4 bases and J by 4 bases, with 9 bases between the two germline ends. Germline assignment: CDR1 LNHDA and CDR2 SQIVND (reference sequence). This CDR3 spans 13 amino acids. The CDR3 nucleotides are TGTGCCAGTAGTACGAGGTGGGCAGATACGCAGTATTTT. Its protein product is CASSTRWADTQYF.

A remark on this clone: Other DNA sequences in the same sample also yield this CDR3. This rearrangement joins TRBV30 to TRBJ1-1; the D gene is possibly TRBD1 (5 bases). The CDR3 extends over 14 amino acids. Trimming shortened V by 1 base and J by 0 bases, and 9 bases separated the two germline ends. Germline lookup yields CDR1 GTSNPN and CDR2 SVGIG (reference sequence). The CDR3 is CAWSGGQMNTEAFF. The CDR3 DNA reads as TGTGCCTGGAGTGGAGGACAAATGAACACTGAAGCTTTCTTT.

The chain employs TRBV4-1 and TRBJ1-4, with D unresolved. CDR1 and CDR2 (germline): MGHRA, YSYEKL. The CDR3 length is 17 residues. Trimming shortened V by 2 bases and J by 2 bases, and 15 bases separated the two germline ends. CDR3 nucleotides: TGCGCCAGCAGCCAACAAATCCACCTAGGTACTAATGAAAAACTGTTTTTT. It encodes CASSQQIHLGTNEKLFF.

This clone was recorded a few times. The rearrangement uses TRBV5-8 and TRBJ2-3, with D unclear. The length of the CDR3 is 13 residues. Germline loops: CDR1 SGHTS, CDR2 YDEGEE. Trimming left V 0 bases short and J 3 bases short, with 5 bases between. The CDR3 bases are TGTGCCAGCAGCTTGGCCAGTACAGATACGCAGTATTTT. Protein sequence: CASSLASTDTQYF.

The CDR3 is CASSYYEQGMAFF. For the CDR3, the DNA is TGTGCCAGCAGTTATTACGAACAGGGAATGGCTTTCTTT. The chain recombines TRBV6-2 or TRBV6-3 with TRBJ1-1, with D possibly being TRBD1 (6 bases). The CDR3 has 13 amino acids. V lost 3 bases to trimming and J lost 11 bases, with 16 bases between them. The germline V gene has CDR1 MNHEY and CDR2 SVGEGT.

CDR3 residues: CATTGQPNTGELFF. The CDR3 nucleotides read TGTGCCACCACGGGACAGCCAAACACCGGGGAGCTGTTTTTT. The chain links TRBV24-1 to TRBJ2-2, with TRBD1 matching 7 bases. This CDR3 region has 14 residues. Germline CDR1 KGHDR, CDR2 SFDVKD. Trimming took 8 bases from V and 2 from J; bases not matched to a gene: 4.